This T cell receptor beta chain was recovered during a study of blood T cell repertoires in COVID-19 (dated by TCRdb to about 2020). In terms of the full investigation: Samples covering the acute and convalescent phases of COVID-19 were provided by collaborators in the United States, Italy and Spain. Subjects who had been exposed to COVID-19, were actively infected with it, or had recovered from it provided the deeply sampled blood TCRbeta repertoires that made up the dataset. Where available, HLA class I and class II types were taken from metadata supplied by the sample provider and were not determined by assay-based typing. Samples came from the ongoing ImmuneRACE study (first 160 participants) plus 1,254 subjects from 6 global collaborators. The prospective study material was composed of cDNA or gDNA derived from T cells, B-cell-depleted T cells, or PBMCs. Nearly every sample came with metadata listing a de-identified subject ID, COVID-19 status, age in years and sex. The repertoires were released in a freely available public database intended as a resource for research on the immune response to SARS-CoV-2. General conclusions and limits of the study: The amount of clinical and demographic metadata varied by source and participant and was provided uncurated.

The germline V gene specifies MDHEN as CDR1 and SYDVKM as CDR2. Including cysteine and phenylalanine, the CDR3 has 14 amino acids. Of all the DNA, just the CDR3 is kept, 42 bases in frame from base 1. V was cut back by 2 bases and J by 4 bases, leaving a gap of 9 bases between them. Enrolling through a virtual design, the prospective study's participants ranged in age from roughly 18 to 100 years and lived across roughly 24 United States geographic areas. To assign participants to cohorts, the prospective study relied on clinical history that participants themselves reported in a screening survey and a study questionnaire. ImmuneRACE Cohort 3 recovered participants were defined by two consecutive negative NP/OP PCR tests, healthcare professional clearance, or symptom resolution. Mobile phlebotomists in the prospective study collected whole blood, serum and a nasopharyngeal or oropharyngeal swab from every participant. Over an approximately 2-month period, participants in the prospective study had the option of providing additional blood draws and questionnaires. Prospective study blood samples were shipped either frozen or at room temperature before DNA extraction.

Turning to this clone: This clone's antigen is unknown. Base qualities were left out, and no much larger clone turns up one base away.

TCRbeta CDR3 regions were amplified from genomic DNA using the immunoSEQ Assay, a bias-controlled multiplex PCR. From the authors' description of their analysis: The number of nucleated cells in each sample was estimated by amplification of reference gene primers within the assay. To quantify the absolute abundance of each unique TCRbeta CDR3 rearrangement, sequence reads were collapsed and filtered. For each sample, productive Simpson clonality was calculated as the square root of Simpson's diversity index over productive rearrangements. Drawn from immuneACCESS, this table holds only the in-frame rearrangements with V and J called that TCRdb kept. Clones are partly lost; checked studies trace under half to an unresolved V gene and leave the rest unexplained. That table supplies the V and J calls and clone size; D and trimming were determined from the DNA. The sample data list approximately 300,000 clones, and about 92% of these were observed just once. The ten biggest clones cover about a fifth of the sample.

The specimen was PBMCs or T cells enriched from blood (not recorded which). This TCR was sampled from a woman aged 25 to 39 who had recovered from COVID-19. This receptor chain uses TRBV28 and TRBJ1-5; matching of 5 bases hints at TRBD1 as the D gene. Here the CDR3 is given as CASSLGGVNQPQHF. The nucleotides are TGTGCCAGCAGTTTAGGAGGGGTGAATCAGCCCCAGCATTTT.